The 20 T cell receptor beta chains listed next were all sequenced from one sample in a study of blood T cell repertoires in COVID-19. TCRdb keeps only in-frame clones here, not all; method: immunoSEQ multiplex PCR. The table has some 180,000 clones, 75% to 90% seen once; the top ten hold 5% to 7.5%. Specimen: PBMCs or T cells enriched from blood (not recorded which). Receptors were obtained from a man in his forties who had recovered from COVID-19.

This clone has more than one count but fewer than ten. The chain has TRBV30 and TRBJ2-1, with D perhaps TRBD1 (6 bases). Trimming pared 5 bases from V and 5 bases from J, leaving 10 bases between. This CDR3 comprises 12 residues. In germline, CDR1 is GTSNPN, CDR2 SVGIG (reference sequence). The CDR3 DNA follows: TGTGCCTGGGCTACAGGGAACAATGAGCAGTTCTTC. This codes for CAWATGNNEQFF.

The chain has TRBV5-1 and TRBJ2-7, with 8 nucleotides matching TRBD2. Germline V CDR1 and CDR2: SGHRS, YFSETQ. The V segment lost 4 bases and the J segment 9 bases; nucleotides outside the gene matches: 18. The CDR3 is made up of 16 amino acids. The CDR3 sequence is CASSAGLEAGAQVQYF. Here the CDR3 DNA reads TGCGCCAGCAGCGCGGGACTCGAAGCGGGGGCGCAGGTGCAGTACTTC.

The CDR3 region is CASSPRGRGTEAFF. The CDR3 nucleotides are TGTGCCAGTAGTCCCAGGGGGCGCGGCACTGAAGCTTTCTTT. The chain combines TRBV19 with TRBJ1-1; 8 bases are a match to TRBD1. CDR1 is LNHDA, CDR2 SQIVND, per germline (reference sequence). The trim removed 5 bases at V and 4 bases at J, leaving 6 bases unmatched. This CDR3 is 14 amino acids long.

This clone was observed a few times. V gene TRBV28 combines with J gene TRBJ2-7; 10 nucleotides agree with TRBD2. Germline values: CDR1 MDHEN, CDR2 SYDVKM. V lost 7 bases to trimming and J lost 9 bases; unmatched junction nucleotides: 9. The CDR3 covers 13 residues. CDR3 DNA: TGTGCCAGCATCGGGACTAGCGTGGCCGGGCAGTACTTC. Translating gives CASIGTSVAGQYF. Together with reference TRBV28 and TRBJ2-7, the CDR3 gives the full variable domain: DVKVTQSSRYLVKRTGEKVFLECVQDMDHENMFWYRQDPGLGLRLIYFSYDVKMKEKGDIPEGYSVSREKKERFSLILESASTNQTSMYLCASIGTSVAGQYFGPGTRLTVT.

This CDR3 is CASSYSTGTEAFF. The CDR3 bases are TGTGCCAGCAGCTATTCAACCGGGACAGAAGCTTTCTTT. V and J are TRBV3-1 (or the pseudogene TRBV3-2) and TRBJ1-1; the D gene is possibly TRBD1 (6 bases). The CDR3 length is 13 residues. The germline CDR1 and CDR2 sequences are LGHDT and YNNKEL (reference sequence). V lost 5 bases, J lost 8 bases, and 15 bases lay in between.

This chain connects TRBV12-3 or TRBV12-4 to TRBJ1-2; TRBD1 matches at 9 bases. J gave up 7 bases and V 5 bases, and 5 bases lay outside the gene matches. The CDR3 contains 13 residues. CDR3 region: CASSSTGGIGYTF. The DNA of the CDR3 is TGTGCCAGCAGTAGCACAGGGGGCATTGGCTACACCTTC.

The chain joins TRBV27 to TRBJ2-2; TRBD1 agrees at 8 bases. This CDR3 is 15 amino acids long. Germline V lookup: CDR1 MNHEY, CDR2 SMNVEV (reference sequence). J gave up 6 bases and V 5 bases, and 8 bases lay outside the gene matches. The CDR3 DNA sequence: TGTGCCAGCAGTGCGAGGACAGGGTTGCCCGGGGAGCTGTTTTTT. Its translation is CASSARTGLPGELFF.

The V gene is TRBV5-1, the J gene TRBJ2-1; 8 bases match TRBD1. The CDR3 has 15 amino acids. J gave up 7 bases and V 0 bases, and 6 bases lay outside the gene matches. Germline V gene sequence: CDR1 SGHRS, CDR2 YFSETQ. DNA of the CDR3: TGCGCCAGCAGCTTGGAAGGACAGGGATTAAATGAGCAGTTCTTC. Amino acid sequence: CASSLEGQGLNEQFF.

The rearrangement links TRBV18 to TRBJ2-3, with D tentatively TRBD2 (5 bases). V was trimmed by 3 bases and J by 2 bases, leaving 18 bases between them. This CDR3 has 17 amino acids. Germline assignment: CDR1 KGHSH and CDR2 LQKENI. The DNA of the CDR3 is TGTGCCAGCTCACCGACTACACACTCGCCCCTCACAGATACGCAGTATTTT. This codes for CASSPTTHSPLTDTQYF.

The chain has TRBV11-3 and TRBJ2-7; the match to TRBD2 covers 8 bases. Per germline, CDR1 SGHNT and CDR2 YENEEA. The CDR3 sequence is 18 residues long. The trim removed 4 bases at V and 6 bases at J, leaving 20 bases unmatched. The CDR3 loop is CASSSPRGGVAGLAEQYF. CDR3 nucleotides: TGTGCCAGCAGCTCACCTCGGGGGGGGGTCGCAGGGCTCGCCGAGCAGTACTTC.

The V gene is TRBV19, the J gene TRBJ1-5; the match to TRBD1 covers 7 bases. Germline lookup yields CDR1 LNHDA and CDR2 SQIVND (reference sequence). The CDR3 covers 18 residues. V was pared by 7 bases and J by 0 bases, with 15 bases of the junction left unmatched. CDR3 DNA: TGTGCCAGTAAGACTACGGGGGACAGAGCTATTAGCAATCAGCCCCAGCATTTT. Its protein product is CASKTTGDRAISNQPQHF. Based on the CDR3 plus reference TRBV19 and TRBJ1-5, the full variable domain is DGGITQSPKYLFRKEGQNVTLSCEQNLNHDAMYWYRQDPGQGLRLIYYSQIVNDFQKGDIAEGYSVSREKKESFPLTVTSAQKNPTAFYLCASKTTGDRAISNQPQHFGDGTRLSIL.

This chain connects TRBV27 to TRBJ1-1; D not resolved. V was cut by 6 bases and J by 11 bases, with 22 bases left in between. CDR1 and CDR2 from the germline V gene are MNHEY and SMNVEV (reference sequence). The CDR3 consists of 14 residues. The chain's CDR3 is CASSLPGFPDSAFF. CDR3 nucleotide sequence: TGTGCCAGCAGCCTCCCCGGGTTCCCCGACTCGGCTTTCTTT.

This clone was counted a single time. The DNA for the CDR3 is TGTGCCACCAGCACAGGGGGGAGCTATGGCTACACCTTC. Encoded protein: CATSTGGSYGYTF. This rearrangement joins TRBV15 to TRBJ1-2, with TRBD1 matching 7 bases. V dropped 4 bases and J dropped 4; count of bases not matched to a gene: 3. The CDR3 runs 13 residues. Germline V lookup: CDR1 LNHNV, CDR2 YYDKDF (reference sequence).

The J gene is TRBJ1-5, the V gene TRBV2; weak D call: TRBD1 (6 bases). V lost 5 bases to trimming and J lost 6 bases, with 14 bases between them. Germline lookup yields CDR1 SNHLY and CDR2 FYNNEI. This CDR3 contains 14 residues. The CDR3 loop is CASSSTVGGQPQHF. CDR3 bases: TGTGCCAGCAGTAGTACAGTAGGGGGTCAGCCCCAGCATTTT. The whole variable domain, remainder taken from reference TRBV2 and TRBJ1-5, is EPEVTQTPSHQVTQMGQEVILRCVPISNHLYFYWYRQILGQKVEFLVSFYNNEISEKSEIFDDQFSVERPDGSNFTLKIRSTKLEDSAMYFCASSSTVGGQPQHFGDGTRLSIL.

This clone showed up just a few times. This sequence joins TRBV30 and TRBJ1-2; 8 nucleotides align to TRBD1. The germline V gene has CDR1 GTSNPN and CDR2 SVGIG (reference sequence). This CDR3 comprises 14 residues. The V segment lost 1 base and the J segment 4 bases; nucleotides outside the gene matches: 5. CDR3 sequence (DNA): TGTGCCTGGAGTGGGCAAGACAGGGGCTATGGCTACACCTTC. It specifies CAWSGQDRGYGYTF.

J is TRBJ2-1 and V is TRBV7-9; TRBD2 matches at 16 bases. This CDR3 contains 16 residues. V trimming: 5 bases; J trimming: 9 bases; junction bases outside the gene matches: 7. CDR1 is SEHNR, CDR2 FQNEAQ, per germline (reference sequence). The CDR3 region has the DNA TGTGCCAGCAGCCCGGGGACTAGCGGGAGGGCCCCTGAGCAGTTCTTC. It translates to CASSPGTSGRAPEQFF.

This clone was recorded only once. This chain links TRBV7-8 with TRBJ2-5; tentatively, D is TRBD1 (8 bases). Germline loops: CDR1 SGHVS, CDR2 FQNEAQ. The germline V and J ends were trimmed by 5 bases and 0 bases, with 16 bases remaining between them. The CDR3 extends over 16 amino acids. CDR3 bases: TGTGCCAGCAGCCCGGGGGGACAGGCGTACCAAGAGACCCAGTACTTC. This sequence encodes CASSPGGQAYQETQYF.

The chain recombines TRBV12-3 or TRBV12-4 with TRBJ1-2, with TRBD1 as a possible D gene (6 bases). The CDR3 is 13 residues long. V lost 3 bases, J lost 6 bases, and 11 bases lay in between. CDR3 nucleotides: TGTGCCAGCAGTTTGAGGGCAGGGGATGGCTACACCTTC. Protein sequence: CASSLRAGDGYTF.

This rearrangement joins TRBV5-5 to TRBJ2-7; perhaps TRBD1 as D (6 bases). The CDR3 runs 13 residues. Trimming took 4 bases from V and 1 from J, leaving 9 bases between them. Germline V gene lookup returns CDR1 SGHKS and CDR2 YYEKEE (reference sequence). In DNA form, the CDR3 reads TGTGCCAGCAGCCCTGACAGGTCCTACGAGCAGTACTTC. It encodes CASSPDRSYEQYF.

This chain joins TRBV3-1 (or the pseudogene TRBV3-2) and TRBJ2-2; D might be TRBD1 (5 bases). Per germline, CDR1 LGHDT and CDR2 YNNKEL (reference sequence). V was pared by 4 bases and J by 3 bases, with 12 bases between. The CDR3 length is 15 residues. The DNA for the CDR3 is TGTGCCAGCAGCCCTTCTCAGGGTTACACCGGGGAGCTGTTTTTT. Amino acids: CASSPSQGYTGELFF.